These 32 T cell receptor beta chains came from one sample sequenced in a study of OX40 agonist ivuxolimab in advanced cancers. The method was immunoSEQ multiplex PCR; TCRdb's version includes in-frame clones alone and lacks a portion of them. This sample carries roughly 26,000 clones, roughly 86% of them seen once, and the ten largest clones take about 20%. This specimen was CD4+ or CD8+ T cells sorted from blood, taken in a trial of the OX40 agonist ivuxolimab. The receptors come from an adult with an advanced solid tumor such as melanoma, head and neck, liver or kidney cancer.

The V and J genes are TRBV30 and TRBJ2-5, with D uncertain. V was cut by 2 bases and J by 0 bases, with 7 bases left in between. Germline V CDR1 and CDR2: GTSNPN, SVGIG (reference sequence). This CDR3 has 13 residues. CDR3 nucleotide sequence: TGTGCCTGGAGTTCGGCGAACCAAGAGACCCAGTACTTC. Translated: CAWSSANQETQYF.

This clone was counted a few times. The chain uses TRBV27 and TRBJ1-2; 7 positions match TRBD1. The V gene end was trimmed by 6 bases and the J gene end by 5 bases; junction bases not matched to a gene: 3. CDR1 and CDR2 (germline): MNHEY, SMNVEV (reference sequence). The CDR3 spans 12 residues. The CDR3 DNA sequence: TGTGCCAGCAGCCCGACAGGGTATGGCTACACCTTC. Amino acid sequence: CASSPTGYGYTF.

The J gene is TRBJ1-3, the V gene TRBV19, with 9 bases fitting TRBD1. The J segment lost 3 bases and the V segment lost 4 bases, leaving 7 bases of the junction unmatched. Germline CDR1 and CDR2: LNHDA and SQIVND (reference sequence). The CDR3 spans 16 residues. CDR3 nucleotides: TGTGCCAGTAGTACGGACAGGGGAATGATTGGAAACACCATATATTTT. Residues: CASSTDRGMIGNTIYF.

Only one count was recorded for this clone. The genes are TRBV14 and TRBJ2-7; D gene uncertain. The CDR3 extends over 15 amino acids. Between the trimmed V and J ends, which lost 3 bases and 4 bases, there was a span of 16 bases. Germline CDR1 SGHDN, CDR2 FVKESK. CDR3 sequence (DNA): TGTGCCAGCAGCCAGACCATGGGCAGGTGGTACGAGCAGTACTTC. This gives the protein CASSQTMGRWYEQYF.

The CDR3 protein is CASSLGLEFSLSGNTIYF. Here the CDR3 DNA reads TGTGCCAGCAGCTTGGGTCTGGAGTTTAGCCTCTCTGGAAACACCATATATTTT. J is TRBJ1-3 and V is TRBV7-8; D ambiguous. The germline V and J ends were trimmed by 3 bases and 0 bases, with 18 bases remaining between them. The CDR3 totals 18 residues. CDR1 is SGHVS and CDR2 is FQNEAQ in the germline V gene.

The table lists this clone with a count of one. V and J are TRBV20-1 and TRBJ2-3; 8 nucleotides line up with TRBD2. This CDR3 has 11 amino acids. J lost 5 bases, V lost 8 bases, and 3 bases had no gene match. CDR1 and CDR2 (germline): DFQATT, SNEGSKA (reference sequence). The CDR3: CSRSGGDTQYF. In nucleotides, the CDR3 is TGCAGTCGAAGCGGGGGAGATACGCAGTATTTT.

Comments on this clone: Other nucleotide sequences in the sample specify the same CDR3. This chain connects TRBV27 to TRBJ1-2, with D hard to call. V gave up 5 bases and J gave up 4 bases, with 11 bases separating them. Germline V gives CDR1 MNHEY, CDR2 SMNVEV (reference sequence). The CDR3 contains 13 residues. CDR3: CASSLGGLYGYTF. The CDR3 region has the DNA TGTGCCAGCAGTCTAGGCGGGCTCTATGGCTACACCTTC.

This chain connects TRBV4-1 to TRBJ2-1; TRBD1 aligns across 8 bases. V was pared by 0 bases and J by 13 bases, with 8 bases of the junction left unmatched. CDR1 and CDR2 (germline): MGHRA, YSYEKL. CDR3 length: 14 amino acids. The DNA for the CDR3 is TGCGCCAGCAGCCAAGATCCAGGGGGCGCTTTTCAGTTCTTC. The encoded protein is CASSQDPGGAFQFF.

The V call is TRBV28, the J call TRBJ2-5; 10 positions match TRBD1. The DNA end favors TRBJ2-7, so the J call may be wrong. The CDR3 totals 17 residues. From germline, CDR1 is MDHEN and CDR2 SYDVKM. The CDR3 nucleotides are TGTGCCAGCAGCATAACCCGGGACAGGGGAAGACCCTACGAGCAGTACTTC. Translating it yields CASSITRDRGRPYEQYF.

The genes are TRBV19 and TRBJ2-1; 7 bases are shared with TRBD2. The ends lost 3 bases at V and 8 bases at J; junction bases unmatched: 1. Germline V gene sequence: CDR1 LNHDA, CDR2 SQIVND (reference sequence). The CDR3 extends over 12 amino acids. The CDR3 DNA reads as TGTGCCAGTAGTATGGCGGGAGATGAGCAGTTCTTC. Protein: CASSMAGDEQFF.

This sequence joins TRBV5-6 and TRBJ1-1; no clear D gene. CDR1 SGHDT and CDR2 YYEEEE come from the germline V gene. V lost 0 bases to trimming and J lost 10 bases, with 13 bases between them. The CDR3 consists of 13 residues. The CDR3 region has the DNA TGTGCCAGCAGCTTGGGAACGGCCGCGGCAGCTTTCTTT. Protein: CASSLGTAAAAFF.

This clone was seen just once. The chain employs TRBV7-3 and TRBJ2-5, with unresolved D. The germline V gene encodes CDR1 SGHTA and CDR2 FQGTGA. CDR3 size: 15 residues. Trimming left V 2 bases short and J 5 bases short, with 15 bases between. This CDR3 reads CASSLPKGSEETQYF. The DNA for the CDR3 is TGTGCCAGCAGCTTACCCAAAGGTTCGGAGGAGACCCAGTACTTC.

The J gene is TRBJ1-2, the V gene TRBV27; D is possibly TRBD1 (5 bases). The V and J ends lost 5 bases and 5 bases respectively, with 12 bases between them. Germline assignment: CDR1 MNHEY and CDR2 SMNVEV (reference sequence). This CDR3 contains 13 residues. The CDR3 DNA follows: TGTGCCAGCAGTCCGGCGGGGGTTTATGGCTACACCTTC. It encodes CASSPAGVYGYTF.

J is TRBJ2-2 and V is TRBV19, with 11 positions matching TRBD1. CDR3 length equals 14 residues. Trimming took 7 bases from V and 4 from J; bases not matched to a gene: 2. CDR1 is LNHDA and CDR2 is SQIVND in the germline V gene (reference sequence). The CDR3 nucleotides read TGTGCCAGTACCGGACAGGGGGCCACCGGGGAGCTGTTTTTT. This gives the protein CASTGQGATGELFF.

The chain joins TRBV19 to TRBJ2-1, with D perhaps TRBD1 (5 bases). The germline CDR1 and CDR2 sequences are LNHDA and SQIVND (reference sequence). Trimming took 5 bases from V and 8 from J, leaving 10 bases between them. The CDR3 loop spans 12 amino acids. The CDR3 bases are TGTGCCAGTAGTGCCCAGGGTTATGAGCAGTTCTTC. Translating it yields CASSAQGYEQFF. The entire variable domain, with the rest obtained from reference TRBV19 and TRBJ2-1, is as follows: DGGITQSPKYLFRKEGQNVTLSCEQNLNHDAMYWYRQDPGQGLRLIYYSQIVNDFQKGDIAEGYSVSREKKESFPLTVTSAQKNPTAFYLCASSAQGYEQFFGPGTRLTVL.

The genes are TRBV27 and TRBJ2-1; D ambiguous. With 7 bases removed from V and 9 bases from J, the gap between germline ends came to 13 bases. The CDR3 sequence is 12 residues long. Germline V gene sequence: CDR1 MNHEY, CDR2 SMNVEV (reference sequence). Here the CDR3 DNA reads TGTGCCAGCACCACTTTTTTGGTTGAGCAGTTCTTC. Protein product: CASTTFLVEQFF.

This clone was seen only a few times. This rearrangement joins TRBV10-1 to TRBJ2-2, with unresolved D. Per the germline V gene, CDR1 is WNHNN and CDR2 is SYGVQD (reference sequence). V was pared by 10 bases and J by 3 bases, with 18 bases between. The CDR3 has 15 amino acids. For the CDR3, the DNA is TGCGCCACCAAGACCGATATCTCAGACACCGGGGAGCTGTTTTTT. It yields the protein CATKTDISDTGELFF.

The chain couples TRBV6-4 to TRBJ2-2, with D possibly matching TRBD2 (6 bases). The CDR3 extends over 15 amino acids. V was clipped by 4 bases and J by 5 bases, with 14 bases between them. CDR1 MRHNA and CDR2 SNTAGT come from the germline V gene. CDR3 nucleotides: TGTGCCAGCAGTGGTACGGGAGAACGGACCGGGGAGCTGTTTTTT. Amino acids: CASSGTGERTGELFF.

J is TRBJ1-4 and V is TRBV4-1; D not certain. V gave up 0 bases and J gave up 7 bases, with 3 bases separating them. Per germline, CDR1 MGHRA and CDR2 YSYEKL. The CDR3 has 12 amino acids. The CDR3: CASSQDGEKLFF. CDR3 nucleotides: TGCGCCAGCAGCCAAGACGGTGAAAAACTGTTTTTT.

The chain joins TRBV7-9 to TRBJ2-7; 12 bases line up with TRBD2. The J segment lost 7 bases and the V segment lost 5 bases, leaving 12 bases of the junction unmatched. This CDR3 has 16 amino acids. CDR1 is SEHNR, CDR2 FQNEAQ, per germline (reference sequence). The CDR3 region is CASSTQSRLAGDEQYF. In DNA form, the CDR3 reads TGTGCCAGCAGCACCCAAAGTAGACTAGCGGGAGATGAGCAGTACTTC.

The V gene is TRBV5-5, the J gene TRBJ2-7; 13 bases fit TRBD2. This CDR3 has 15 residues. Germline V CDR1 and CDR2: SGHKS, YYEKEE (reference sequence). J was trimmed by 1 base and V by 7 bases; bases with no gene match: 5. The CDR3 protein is CASGTSGTTSYEQYF. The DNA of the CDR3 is TGTGCCAGCGGGACTAGCGGGACTACTTCCTACGAGCAGTACTTC.

CDR3 protein: CASSLGQVYEQYF. In DNA, the CDR3 is TGTGCCAGCAGTTTGGGACAGGTCTACGAGCAGTACTTC. V and J are TRBV28 and TRBJ2-7; 8 bases are a match to TRBD1. Germline V gives CDR1 MDHEN, CDR2 SYDVKM. Trimming took 3 bases from V and 3 from J; bases not matched to a gene: 1. The CDR3 is 13 amino acids. Together with reference TRBV28 and TRBJ2-7, the CDR3 gives the full variable domain: DVKVTQSSRYLVKRTGEKVFLECVQDMDHENMFWYRQDPGLGLRLIYFSYDVKMKEKGDIPEGYSVSREKKERFSLILESASTNQTSMYLCASSLGQVYEQYFGPGTRLTVT.

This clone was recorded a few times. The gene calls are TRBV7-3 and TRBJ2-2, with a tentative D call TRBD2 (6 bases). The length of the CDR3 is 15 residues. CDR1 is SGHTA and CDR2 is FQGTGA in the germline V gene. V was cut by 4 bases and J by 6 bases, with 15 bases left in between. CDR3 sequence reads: CASSSPAGRAGELFF. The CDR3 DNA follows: TGTGCCAGCAGCTCCCCTGCGGGAAGGGCCGGGGAGCTGTTTTTT.

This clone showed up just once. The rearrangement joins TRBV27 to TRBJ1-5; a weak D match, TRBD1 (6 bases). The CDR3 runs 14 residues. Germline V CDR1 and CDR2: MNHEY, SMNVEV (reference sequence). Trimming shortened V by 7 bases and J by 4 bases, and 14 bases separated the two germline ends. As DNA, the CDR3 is TGTGCCAGCACCTCGAGGGGGAGTAATCAGCCCCAGCATTTT. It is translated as CASTSRGSNQPQHF.

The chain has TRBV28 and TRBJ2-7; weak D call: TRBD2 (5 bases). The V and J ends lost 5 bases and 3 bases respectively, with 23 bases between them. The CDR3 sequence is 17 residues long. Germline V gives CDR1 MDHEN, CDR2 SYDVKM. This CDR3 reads CASSLGVGGDVLYEQYF. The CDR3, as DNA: TGTGCCAGCAGTCTCGGGGTAGGCGGAGATGTACTCTACGAGCAGTACTTC.

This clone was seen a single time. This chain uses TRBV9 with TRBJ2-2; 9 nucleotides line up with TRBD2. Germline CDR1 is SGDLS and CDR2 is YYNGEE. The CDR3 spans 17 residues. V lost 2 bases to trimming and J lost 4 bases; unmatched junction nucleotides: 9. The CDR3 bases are TGTGCCAGCAGCGTTACTAGCGGGCTATCGGGCACCGGGGAGCTGTTTTTT. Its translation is CASSVTSGLSGTGELFF. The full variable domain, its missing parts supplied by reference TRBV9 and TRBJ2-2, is DSGVTQTPKHLITATGQRVTLRCSPRSGDLSVYWYQQSLDQGLQFLIQYYNGEERAKGNILERFSAQQFPDLHSELNLSSLELGDSALYFCASSVTSGLSGTGELFFGEGSRLTVL.

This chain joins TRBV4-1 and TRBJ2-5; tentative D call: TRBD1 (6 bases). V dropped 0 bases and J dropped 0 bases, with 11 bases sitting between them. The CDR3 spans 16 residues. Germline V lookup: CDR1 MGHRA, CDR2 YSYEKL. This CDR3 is CASSQETGTHQETQYF. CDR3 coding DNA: TGCGCCAGCAGCCAAGAGACCGGGACACACCAAGAGACCCAGTACTTC.

CDR3 bases: TGTGCCAGCAGTTCAAGCCACGGGGAGCTGTTTTTT. Translation: CASSSSHGELFF. The rearrangement uses TRBV27 and TRBJ2-2, with unresolved D. Germline lookup yields CDR1 MNHEY and CDR2 SMNVEV (reference sequence). V lost 4 bases and J 7 bases, leaving 7 bases between the germline ends. This CDR3 has 12 residues.

CDR3: CASRAPGGNEQFF. The DNA of the CDR3 is TGTGCCAGCCGCGCCCCCGGTGGTAATGAGCAGTTCTTC. The chain couples TRBV28 to TRBJ2-1; no firm D call. The CDR3 contains 13 residues. Trimming pared 8 bases from V and 7 bases from J, leaving 15 bases between. CDR1 MDHEN and CDR2 SYDVKM come from the germline V gene.

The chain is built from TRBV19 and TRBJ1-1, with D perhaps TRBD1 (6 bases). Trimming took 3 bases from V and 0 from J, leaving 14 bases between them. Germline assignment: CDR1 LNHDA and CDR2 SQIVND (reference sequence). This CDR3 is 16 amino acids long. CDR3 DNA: TGTGCCAGTAGTATCCCACAGGGTGTAATGAACACTGAAGCTTTCTTT. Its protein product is CASSIPQGVMNTEAFF.

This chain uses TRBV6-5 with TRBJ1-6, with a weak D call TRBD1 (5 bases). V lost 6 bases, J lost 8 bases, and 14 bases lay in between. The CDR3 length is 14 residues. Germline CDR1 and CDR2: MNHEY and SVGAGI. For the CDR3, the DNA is TGTGCCAGCAGGGGACTCGGAAGAGATTCACCCCTCCACTTT. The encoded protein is CASRGLGRDSPLHF.

CDR3: CASSYSSLGGYEQYF. The CDR3 nucleotides read TGTGCCAGCAGTTACTCAAGTCTTGGAGGGTATGAGCAGTACTTC. The rearrangement uses TRBV6-5 and TRBJ2-7; a possible D gene is TRBD2 (6 bases). The length of the CDR3 is 15 residues. CDR1 and CDR2 from the germline V gene are MNHEY and SVGAGI. V shed 0 bases and J shed 7 bases, with 16 bases lying between them.